This entry lists 13 T cell receptor beta chains sequenced from one sample in a study of T-cell reconstitution after alpha-beta-depleted transplantation in children. Unique molecular identifiers were used to barcode this TCRbeta library. One entry per CDR3 protein, called by TCRdb with MiXCR from the PCR reads. The sample contains some 600,000 distinct CDR3 sequences, roughly 13% of which appear only once. The material was PBMCs, mostly from graft donor cells, obtained 360 days after TCRalphabeta/CD19-depleted stem cell transplant. The receptors shown here come from a male patient under 18 who had a stem cell transplant for acute myeloid leukemia, so the T cells may come from the graft donor.

This clonotype has a handful of counts. The junction departs from the called germline gene at one end, perhaps through a read error. The chain recombines TRBV29-1 with TRBJ2-5; the match to TRBD2 covers 13 bases. The CDR3 is 17 amino acids. The V gene's germline CDR1 is SQVTM and CDR2 ANQGSEA. The CDR3 spells CSVEVLAGGYIGETQYF. CDR3 DNA sequence: TGCAGCGTGGAAGTACTAGCGGGAGGGTATATAGGTGAGACCCAGTACTTC.

This clonotype came up a few times. V and J are TRBV3-1 and TRBJ2-1; 7 bases align to TRBD2. Germline CDR1 and CDR2: LGHDT and YNNKEL (reference sequence). V was pared by 1 base and J by 6 bases, with 3 bases of the junction left unmatched. This CDR3 has 14 residues. Written as DNA, the CDR3 is TGTGCCAGCAGCCAAGTTCCGGGGGGCAATGAGCAGTTCTTC. This codes for CASSQVPGGNEQFF.

This clonotype has just a few counts. The gene calls are TRBV7-6 and TRBJ2-1; 10 positions agree with TRBD2. The CDR3 consists of 17 residues. Germline V CDR1 and CDR2: SGHVS, FNYEAQ. Unmatched junction bases numbered 11, after V lost 2 bases and J lost 7 bases. CDR3: CASSLNPSGSSRNEQFF. In nucleotides, the CDR3 is TGTGCCAGCAGCTTAAATCCTAGCGGGAGTAGTCGGAATGAGCAGTTCTTC.

This clonotype has ten or more counts. The genes are TRBV5-1 and TRBJ2-7; 9 nucleotides align to TRBD1. V lost 0 bases, J lost 4 bases, and 5 bases stayed unmatched. CDR3 length: 15 amino acids. Germline loops: CDR1 SGHRS, CDR2 YFSETQ. CDR3 coding DNA: TGCGCCAGCAGCTTGGAAGGGACAGGGAAGTACGAGCAGTACTTC. Protein product: CASSLEGTGKYEQYF. The complete variable domain, with remaining parts taken from reference TRBV5-1 and TRBJ2-7, reads KAGVTQTPRYLIKTRGQQVTLSCSPISGHRSVSWYQQTPGQGLQFLFEYFSETQRNKGNFPGRFSGRQFSNSRSEMNVSTLELGDSALYLCASSLEGTGKYEQYFGPGTRLTVT.

The table lists this clonotype with a few counts. The chain links TRBV11-2 to TRBJ1-2; a weak D match, TRBD1 (5 bases). The CDR3 has 17 residues. CDR1 is SGHAT, CDR2 FQNNGV, per germline. Between the trimmed V and J ends, which lost 1 base and 4 bases, there was a span of 19 bases. The chain's CDR3 is CASSLVSGVGEIYGYTF. The CDR3, as DNA: TGTGCCAGCAGCTTAGTATCGGGGGTAGGGGAAATCTATGGCTACACCTTC.

The chain recombines TRBV20-1 with TRBJ2-1, with D unresolved. This CDR3 has 15 amino acids. V dropped 6 bases and J dropped 3 bases, with 18 bases sitting between them. In germline, CDR1 is DFQATT, CDR2 SNEGSKA (reference sequence). The CDR3 DNA reads as TGCAGTGCGGTCAAGAGTCAAATTTTCTACAATGAGCAGTTCTTC. It is translated as CSAVKSQIFYNEQFF.

This chain connects TRBV6-4 to TRBJ2-7, with D possibly matching TRBD2 (6 bases). CDR1 and CDR2 from the germline V gene are MRHNA and SNTAGT. The V gene lost 6 bases and the J gene lost 3 bases, with 18 bases spanning the gap. The CDR3 contains 15 residues. CDR3 coding DNA: TGTGCCAGCAGGACCGGGGGAATTGTCTACTACGAGCAGTACTTC. It codes for CASRTGGIVYYEQYF.

V usage is TRBV6-2 or TRBV6-3 and J usage is TRBJ1-2; no firm D call. The germline V gene encodes CDR1 MNHEY and CDR2 SVGEGT. The CDR3 is 14 amino acids. The V gene lost 2 bases and the J gene lost 6 bases, with 13 bases spanning the gap. In DNA, the CDR3 is TGTGCCAGCAGTTACACGTTCGCGATCGATGGCTACACCTTC. Translation: CASSYTFAIDGYTF.

This clonotype was counted between two and nine times. This chain joins TRBV6-2 or TRBV6-3 and TRBJ2-7, with D possibly being TRBD2 (5 bases). The CDR3 totals 12 residues. Trimming took 4 bases from V and 12 from J, leaving 16 bases between them. CDR1 is MNHEY and CDR2 is SVGEGT in the germline V gene. The CDR3 DNA reads as TGTGCCAGCAGTTCCCCAGCCGGCCGGGGGTACTTC. It specifies CASSSPAGRGYF.

This clonotype was observed a handful of times. The rearrangement links TRBV20-1 to TRBJ2-7; 15 nucleotides match TRBD2. The CDR3 is 17 residues long. CDR1 and CDR2 from the germline V gene are DFQATT and SNEGSKA (reference sequence). J gave up 2 bases and V 3 bases, and 8 bases lay outside the gene matches. CDR3 protein: CSARVGLAGGRTYEQYF. The CDR3 nucleotides are TGCAGTGCTAGGGTGGGACTAGCGGGAGGAAGGACCTACGAGCAGTACTTC.

The rearrangement uses TRBV7-2 and TRBJ2-7; unclear D gene. CDR3 size: 14 residues. V was cut by 2 bases and J by 3 bases, with 11 bases left in between. The germline V gene encodes CDR1 SGHTA and CDR2 FQGNSA. CDR3 DNA sequence: TGTGCCAGCAGCTTAAGCTGGGGTTACTACGAGCAGTACTTC. Protein product: CASSLSWGYYEQYF.

This clonotype was seen only a few times. The chain is built from TRBV29-1 and TRBJ2-7; D tentatively reads TRBD1 or TRBD2 (5 bases each). CDR3 length: 12 residues. Germline lookup yields CDR1 SQVTM and CDR2 ANQGSEA. V lost 5 bases, J lost 0 bases, and 8 bases lay in between. This chain's CDR3 is CSVHGTSYEQYF. The DNA of the CDR3 is TGCAGCGTTCATGGGACCTCCTACGAGCAGTACTTC.

This clonotype occurred a few times. The chain couples TRBV20-1 to TRBJ2-7; TRBD2 might be the D (5 bases). This CDR3 is built from 14 residues. Deletions cut 3 bases from V and 3 bases from J, with 15 bases between. From germline, CDR1 is DFQATT and CDR2 SNEGSKA (reference sequence). In DNA form, the CDR3 reads TGCAGTGCTAGCGGACTCTACCGCTTCTACGAGCAGTACTTC. Encoded protein: CSASGLYRFYEQYF.